One sample yielded the 10 T cell receptor beta chains listed below, sequenced in a study of identical twins. TCRdb independently ran MiXCR on the 5' RACE reads; one entry per CDR3 protein. The table shows 450,000 to 600,000 distinct CDR3 sequences, with more than 20% occurring only once. These same data were also listed under a study on yellow fever vaccine responses in identical twins.

The material sequenced was CD4+ T cells sorted from blood. Every receptor here comes from a woman aged 18-29 years in good health.

The chain employs TRBV13 and TRBJ2-5; 13 bases agree with TRBD2. The CDR3 is 16 amino acids. Germline V gene lookup returns CDR1 PRHDT and CDR2 FYEKMQ (reference sequence). Trimming cost V 6 bases and J 2 bases; bases outside gene matches: 6. The CDR3 region has the DNA TGTGCCAGCAGTCGAACGGGACTAGCGGGGCAAGAGACCCAGTACTTC. Translated, it gives CASSRTGLAGQETQYF.

This clonotype was seen a handful of times. This chain connects TRBV2 to TRBJ2-3; 12 bases line up with TRBD2. The V and J ends lost 3 bases and 4 bases, in that order; junction bases with no gene match: 8. The CDR3 loop spans 17 amino acids. The germline gives CDR1 SNHLY, CDR2 FYNNEI. The CDR3 sequence is CASSDILLAGGPDTQYF. The CDR3 coding sequence is TGTGCCAGCAGTGACATTCTTCTAGCGGGGGGGCCAGATACGCAGTATTTT.

A few counts support this clonotype. This chain uses TRBV5-6 with TRBJ1-6, with unresolved D. The V gene's germline CDR1 is SGHDT and CDR2 YYEEEE. Trimming pared 0 bases from V and 9 bases from J, leaving 7 bases between. The CDR3 sequence is 13 residues long. Here the CDR3 DNA reads TGTGCCAGCAGCTTGGATCCGGGTTCACCCCTCCACTTT. Translated: CASSLDPGSPLHF.

The CDR3 region has the DNA TGCAGCGTTGAGCTTGAGACCCAGTACTTC. It translates to CSVELETQYF. The chain is built from TRBV29-1 and TRBJ2-5; D gene ambiguous. Looked up from germline, CDR1 is SQVTM and CDR2 is ANQGSEA. V lost 3 bases, J lost 5 bases, and 4 bases lay in between. The CDR3 extends over 10 amino acids. The full variable domain, rest sourced from reference TRBV29-1 and TRBJ2-5, is SAVISQKPSRDICQRGTSLTIQCQVDSQVTMMFWYRQQPGQSLTLIATANQGSEATYESGFVIDKFPISRPNLTFSTLTVSNMSPEDSSIYLCSVELETQYFGPGTRLLVL.

The genes are TRBV3-1 and TRBJ2-1, with 8 bases aligning to TRBD2. Trimming removed 5 bases from V and 7 bases from J; junction bases left unmatched: 10. The germline CDR1 and CDR2 sequences are LGHDT and YNNKEL (reference sequence). The CDR3 has 15 amino acids. The CDR3 reads CASSEGTSSANEQFF. The DNA for the CDR3 is TGTGCCAGCAGCGAGGGGACTAGTTCTGCAAATGAGCAGTTCTTC.

This clonotype was detected only a few times. The V gene is TRBV25-1, the J gene TRBJ1-2; tentative D call: TRBD1 (5 bases). Germline CDR1 is MGHDK and CDR2 is SYGVNS. Trimming took 2 bases from V and 1 from J, leaving 11 bases between them. The CDR3 sequence is 15 residues long. CDR3 loop: CASSEVATDNYGYTF. In DNA form, the CDR3 reads TGTGCCAGCAGTGAAGTGGCGACAGATAACTATGGCTACACCTTC.

This clonotype was seen a handful of times. The V call is TRBV7-8, the J call TRBJ2-7; TRBD2 matches at 11 bases. The CDR3 runs to 19 residues. Germline CDR1 is SGHVS and CDR2 is FQNEAQ. V lost 5 bases and J lost 0; bases outside the gene matches: 15. The CDR3 nucleotides read TGTGCCAGCAGCCTAACCGGGACTAGCGGAACTACTAGCTCCTACGAGCAGTACTTC. Translated: CASSLTGTSGTTSSYEQYF. The full variable domain, with the rest looked up from reference TRBV7-8 and TRBJ2-7, is GAGVSQSPRYKVAKRGQDVALRCDPISGHVSLFWYQQALGQGPEFLTYFQNEAQLDKSGLPSDRFFAERPEGSVSTLKIQRTQQEDSAVYLCASSLTGTSGTTSSYEQYFGPGTRLTVT.

This clonotype occurred a few times. The chain links TRBV12-3 or TRBV12-4 to TRBJ1-1; D ambiguous. The V end lost 7 bases, the J end lost 1 base, and 19 bases lay between the germline ends. CDR3 length: 16 amino acids. CDR3 region: CASTRGGRFTNTEAFF. The CDR3 region has the DNA TGTGCCAGCACCCGAGGAGGACGGTTTACGAACACTGAAGCTTTCTTT.

This clonotype was picked up many times. The CDR3 nucleotides are TGTGCCAGCAGCTTAAACGACAATGAGCAGTTCTTC. It specifies CASSLNDNEQFF. The J gene is TRBJ2-1, the V gene TRBV11-2; D call uncertain. The length of the CDR3 is 12 residues. The germline V gene has CDR1 SGHAT and CDR2 FQNNGV. V lost 2 bases to trimming and J lost 5 bases, with 4 bases between them. Supplemented by reference TRBV11-2 and TRBJ2-1, the full variable domain reads EAGVAQSPRYKIIEKRQSVAFWCNPISGHATLYWYQQILGQGPKLLIQFQNNGVVDDSQLPKDRFSAERLKGVDSTLKIQPAKLEDSAVYLCASSLNDNEQFFGPGTRLTVL.

This clonotype has a handful of counts. CDR3 residues: CASSHGTVNSPLHF. The CDR3 nucleotides read TGTGCCAGCAGCCATGGCACCGTGAATTCACCCCTCCACTTT. The chain recombines TRBV3-1 with TRBJ1-6; the D is unclear. V was clipped by 3 bases and J by 7 bases, with 10 bases between them. Per germline, CDR1 LGHDT and CDR2 YNNKEL (reference sequence). The CDR3 runs 14 residues.